The source of this T cell receptor (beta chain) is a study of cytomegalovirus exposure and HLA in healthy donors. It was with 60 Vbeta and 13 Jbeta primers that the PCR ran. Assay: immunoSEQ multiplex PCR; the TCRdb copy retains only in-frame clones and omits some. This sample has some 200,000 clones, with roughly 79% found just once. This CDR3 contains 15 residues. Germline assignment: CDR1 SGHTA and CDR2 FQGTGA. V was cut by 5 bases and J by 0 bases, with 11 bases left in between. Study-wide findings and caveats: It was confirmed in vitro that a few of the CMV-associated chains were specific for CMV antigens. The productive fraction for most TCR beta V segments was about 90% or about 30% in an earlier analysis.

In regard to this clone: The antigen remains unidentified.

The sequence came from a woman between 40 and 55 years old in good health and CMV-seronegative. The V gene is TRBV7-3, the J gene TRBJ2-1, with D unclear. The sequencing sample was made of PBMCs. The DNA of the CDR3 is TGTGCCAGCAGCCACTCGCGTGGCTCCTACAATGAGCAGTTCTTC. Its translation: CASSHSRGSYNEQFF.